This T cell receptor (beta chain) was obtained from a study of blood T cell repertoires in COVID-19. CDR1 is DFQATT, CDR2 SNEGSKA, per germline (reference sequence). The CDR3 extends over 11 amino acids. With 1 base removed from V and 3 bases from J, the gap between germline ends came to 2 bases. Original processing methods: Reference gene primer amplification gave nucleated cell count estimates. Some clones are missing from TCRdb's copy, which holds only in-frame ones; the method was immunoSEQ multiplex PCR. Clone size and the V and J calls come from that table; the DNA yielded D and trimming. This table holds over 60,000 clones, 80% to 90% found once.

The sample comprised peripheral blood. The chain combines TRBV20-1 with TRBJ2-3; D not certain. The receptor was derived from a woman of 80 years or more with active COVID-19. This CDR3 is CSARATDTQYF. The CDR3 coding sequence is TGCAGTGCTAGAGCAACAGATACGCAGTATTTT.